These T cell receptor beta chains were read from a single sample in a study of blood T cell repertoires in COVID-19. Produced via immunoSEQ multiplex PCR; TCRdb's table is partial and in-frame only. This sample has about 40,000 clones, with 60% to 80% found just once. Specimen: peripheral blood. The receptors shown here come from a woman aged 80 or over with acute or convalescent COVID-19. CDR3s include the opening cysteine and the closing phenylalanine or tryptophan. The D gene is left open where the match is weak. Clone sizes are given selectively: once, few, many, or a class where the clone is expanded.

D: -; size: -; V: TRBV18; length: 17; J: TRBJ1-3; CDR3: CASSPRTTSSSGNTIYF; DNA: TGTGCCAGCTCACCAAGGACAACTTCGAGCTCTGGAAACACCATATATTTT
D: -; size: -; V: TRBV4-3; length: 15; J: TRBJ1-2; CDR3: CASSQSPVGAGGYTF; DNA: TGCGCCAGCAGCCAGTCCCCGGTGGGGGCAGGGGGCTACACCTTC
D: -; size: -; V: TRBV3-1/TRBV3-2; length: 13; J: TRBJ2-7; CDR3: CASSRHPSYEQYF; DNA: TGTGCCAGCAGCCGGCATCCCTCCTACGAGCAGTACTTC
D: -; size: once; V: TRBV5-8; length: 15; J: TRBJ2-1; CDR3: CASSVGQRSYNEQFF; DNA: TGTGCCAGCAGCGTCGGACAGCGCTCCTACAATGAGCAGTTCTTC
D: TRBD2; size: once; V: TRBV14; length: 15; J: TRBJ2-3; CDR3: CASSVRLAGTDTQYF; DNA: TGTGCCAGCAGCGTTCGACTAGCTGGCACAGATACGCAGTATTTT
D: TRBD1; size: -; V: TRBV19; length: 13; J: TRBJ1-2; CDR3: CASSSSGGYGYTF; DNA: TGTGCCAGTAGTAGTTCAGGGGGATATGGCTACACCTTC
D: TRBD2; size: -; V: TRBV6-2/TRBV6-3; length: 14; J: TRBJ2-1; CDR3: CASSWSGARSEQFF; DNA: TGTGCCAGCAGTTGGAGCGGGGCCAGGAGTGAGCAGTTCTTC
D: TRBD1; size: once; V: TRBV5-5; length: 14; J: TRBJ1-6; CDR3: CASSFDRGGSPLHF; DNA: TGTGCCAGCAGCTTTGACAGGGGAGGGTCACCCCTCCACTTT
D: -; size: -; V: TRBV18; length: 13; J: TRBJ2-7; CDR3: CASSPAADYEQYF; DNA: TGTGCCAGCTCACCAGCGGCAGACTACGAGCAGTACTTC
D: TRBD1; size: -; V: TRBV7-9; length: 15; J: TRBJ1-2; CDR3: CASSPQTGEGYGYTF; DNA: TGTGCCAGCAGCCCCCAGACAGGGGAAGGCTATGGCTACACCTTC
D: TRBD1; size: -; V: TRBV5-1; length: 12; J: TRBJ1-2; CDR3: CASSFDRDGYTF; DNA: TGCGCCAGCAGCTTCGACAGGGATGGCTACACCTTC
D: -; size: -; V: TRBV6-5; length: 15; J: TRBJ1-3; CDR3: CASSLRQSSGNTIYF; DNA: TGTGCCAGCAGTCTCCGACAAAGCTCTGGAAACACCATATATTTT
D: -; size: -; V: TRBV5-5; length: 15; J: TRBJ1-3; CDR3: CASSSPGTPGNTIYF; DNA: TGTGCCAGCAGCTCCCCCGGGACTCCTGGAAACACCATATATTTT
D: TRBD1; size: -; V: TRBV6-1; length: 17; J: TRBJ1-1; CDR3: CASSEASMGQGNTEAFF; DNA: TGTGCCAGCAGTGAAGCCTCCATGGGACAGGGGAACACTGAAGCTTTCTTT
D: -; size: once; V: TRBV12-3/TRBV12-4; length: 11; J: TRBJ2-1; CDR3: CATGTYNEQFF; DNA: TGTGCCACCGGTACCTACAATGAGCAGTTCTTC
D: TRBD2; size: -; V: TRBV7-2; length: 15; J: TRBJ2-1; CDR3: CASSSIAGGNNEQFF; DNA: TGTGCCAGCAGCTCTATAGCGGGAGGGAACAATGAGCAGTTCTTC
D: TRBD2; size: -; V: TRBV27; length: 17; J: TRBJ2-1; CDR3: CASSLRRLAGGPGEEFF; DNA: TGTGCCAGCAGTTTAAGGAGACTAGCGGGCGGGCCGGGGGAGGAGTTCTTC
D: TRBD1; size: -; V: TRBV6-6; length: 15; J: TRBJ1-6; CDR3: CASSDRGLGNSPLHF; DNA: TGTGCCAGCAGTGACAGGGGCCTTGGGAATTCACCCCTCCACTTT
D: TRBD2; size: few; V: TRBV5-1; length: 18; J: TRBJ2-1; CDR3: CASSLALAGLSSYNEQFF; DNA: TGCGCCAGCAGCTTGGCCCTAGCGGGATTGAGCTCCTACAATGAGCAGTTCTTC
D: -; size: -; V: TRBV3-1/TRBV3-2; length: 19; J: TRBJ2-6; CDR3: CASSQEWSGWESGANVLTF; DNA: TGTGCCAGCAGCCAAGAGTGGTCAGGGTGGGAATCTGGGGCCAACGTCCTGACTTTC
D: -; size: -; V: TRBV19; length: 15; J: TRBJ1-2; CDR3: CASSMSGGQSYGYTF; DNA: TGTGCCAGTAGTATGAGCGGGGGCCAGAGCTATGGCTACACCTTC
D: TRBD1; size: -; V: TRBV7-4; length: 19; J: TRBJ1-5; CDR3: CASSSRDRDVQVGNQPQHF; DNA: TGTGCCAGCAGCTCCCGGGACAGGGACGTTCAGGTAGGCAATCAGCCCCAGCATTTT
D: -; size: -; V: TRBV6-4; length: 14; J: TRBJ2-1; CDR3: CASSEKIEYNEQFF; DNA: TGTGCCAGCAGTGAAAAAATAGAATACAATGAGCAGTTCTTC
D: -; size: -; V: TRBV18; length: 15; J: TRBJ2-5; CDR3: CASSPRGGTQETQYF; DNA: TGTGCCAGCTCACCAAGAGGTGGAACCCAAGAGACCCAGTACTTC
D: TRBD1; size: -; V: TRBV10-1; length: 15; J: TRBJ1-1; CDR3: CASRPGQGVNTEAFF; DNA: TGCGCCAGCAGACCCGGACAGGGGGTGAACACTGAAGCTTTCTTT
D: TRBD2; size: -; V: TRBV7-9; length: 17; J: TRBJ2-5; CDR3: CASSLGTSGRGGETQYF; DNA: TGTGCCAGCAGCTTAGGGACTAGCGGGAGAGGGGGAGAGACCCAGTACTTC
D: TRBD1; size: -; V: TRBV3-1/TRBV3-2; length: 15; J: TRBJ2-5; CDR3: CASSQSRDRGETQYF; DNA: TGTGCCAGCAGCCAGAGCCGGGACAGGGGAGAGACCCAGTACTTC
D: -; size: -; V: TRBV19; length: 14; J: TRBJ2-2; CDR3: CASSTGLNTGELFF; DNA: TGTGCCAGTAGTACGGGACTTAACACCGGGGAGCTGTTTTTT
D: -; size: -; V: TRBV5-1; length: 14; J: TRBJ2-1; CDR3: CASSLDLGWYEQFF; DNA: TGCGCCAGCAGCTTGGACCTAGGTTGGTATGAGCAGTTCTTC
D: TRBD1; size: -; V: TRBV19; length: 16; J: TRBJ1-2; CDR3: CASSLDRDRGPGGYTF; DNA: TGTGCCAGTAGCCTCGACCGGGACAGGGGGCCTGGTGGCTACACCTTC
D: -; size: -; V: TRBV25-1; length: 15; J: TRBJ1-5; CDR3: CASSDQGNSNQPQHF; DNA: TGTGCCAGCAGTGACCAGGGTAATAGCAATCAGCCCCAGCATTTT
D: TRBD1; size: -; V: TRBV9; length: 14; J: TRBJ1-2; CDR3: CASSPTGGTGGYTF; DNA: TGTGCCAGCAGCCCGACAGGGGGAACCGGGGGCTACACCTTC
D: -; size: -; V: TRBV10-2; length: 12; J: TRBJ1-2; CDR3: CASYAGDYGYTF; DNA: TGCGCCAGCTACGCAGGGGACTATGGCTACACCTTC
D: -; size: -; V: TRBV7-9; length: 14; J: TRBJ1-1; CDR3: CASSYDRMNTEAFF; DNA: TGTGCCAGCAGCTACGACAGGATGAACACTGAAGCTTTCTTT
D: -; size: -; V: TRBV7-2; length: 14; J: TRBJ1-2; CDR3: CASSQTRGSYGYTF; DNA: TGTGCCAGCAGTCAAACCAGGGGAAGCTATGGCTACACCTTC
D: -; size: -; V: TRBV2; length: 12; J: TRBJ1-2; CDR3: CASSEVGGRYTF; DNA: TGTGCCAGCAGTGAAGTAGGGGGTCGCTACACCTTC
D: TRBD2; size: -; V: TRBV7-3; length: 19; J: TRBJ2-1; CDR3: CASSLIGTSGGRSYNEQFF; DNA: TGTGCCAGCAGCTTAATCGGGACTAGCGGGGGTCGCTCCTACAATGAGCAGTTCTTC
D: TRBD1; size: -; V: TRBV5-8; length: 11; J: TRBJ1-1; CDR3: CASSLGDRHSF; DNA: TGTGCCAGCAGCTTGGGGGACAGACACTCATTT
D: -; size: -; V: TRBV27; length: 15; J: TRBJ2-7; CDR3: CASSPDTQGTYEQYF; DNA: TGTGCCAGCAGCCCTGACACTCAAGGAACCTACGAGCAGTACTTC
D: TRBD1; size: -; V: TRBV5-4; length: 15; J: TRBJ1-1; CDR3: CASSLRTGLNTEAFF; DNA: TGTGCCAGCAGCTTGAGGACAGGTCTGAACACTGAAGCTTTCTTT
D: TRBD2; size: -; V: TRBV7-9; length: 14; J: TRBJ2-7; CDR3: CASSPSGSSYEQYF; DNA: TGTGCCAGCAGCCCGAGCGGGAGCTCCTACGAGCAGTACTTC
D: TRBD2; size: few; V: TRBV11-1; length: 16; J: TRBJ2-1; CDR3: CASSKGTSGSYDEQFF; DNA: TGTGCCAGCAGCAAAGGGACTAGCGGGAGCTATGATGAGCAGTTCTTC
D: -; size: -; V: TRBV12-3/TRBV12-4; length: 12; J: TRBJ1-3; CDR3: CASSNVEDTIYF; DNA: TGTGCCAGCAGCAACGTAGAAGACACCATATATTTT
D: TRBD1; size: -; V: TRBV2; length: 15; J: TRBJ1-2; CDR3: CASSGRDRITYGYTF; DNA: TGTGCCAGCAGTGGCCGGGACAGGATAACTTATGGCTACACCTTC